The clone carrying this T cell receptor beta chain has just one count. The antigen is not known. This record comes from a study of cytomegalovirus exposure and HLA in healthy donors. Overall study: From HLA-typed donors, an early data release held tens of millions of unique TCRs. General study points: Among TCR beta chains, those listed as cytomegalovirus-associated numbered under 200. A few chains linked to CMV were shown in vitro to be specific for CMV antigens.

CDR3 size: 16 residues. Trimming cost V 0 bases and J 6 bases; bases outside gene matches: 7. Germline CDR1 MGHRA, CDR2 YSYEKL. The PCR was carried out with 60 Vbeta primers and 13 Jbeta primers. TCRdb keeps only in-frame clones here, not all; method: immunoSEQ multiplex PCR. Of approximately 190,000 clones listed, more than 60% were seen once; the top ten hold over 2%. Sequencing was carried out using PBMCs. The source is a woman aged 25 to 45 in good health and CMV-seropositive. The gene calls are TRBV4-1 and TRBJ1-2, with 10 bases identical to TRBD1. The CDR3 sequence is CASSQDRSDRGDGYTF. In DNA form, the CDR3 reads TGCGCCAGCAGCCAAGATCGCTCGGACAGGGGGGATGGCTACACCTTC.